The entry below describes one TCR beta chain. This specimen belongs to a study of T cell changes during pregnancy in multiple sclerosis. Repertoires were generated with immunoSEQ multiplex PCR, while TCRdb's copy carries only in-frame clones and drops some. The sample includes around 30,000 clones, roughly 90% of them seen just once. Per the germline V gene, CDR1 is KGHSH and CDR2 is LQKENI. There are 14 residues in the CDR3. V lost 2 bases and J lost 3; bases outside the gene matches: 2. The receptor was isolated from a female donor in good health, enrolled as a control in a pregnancy study. The V gene is TRBV18, the J gene TRBJ2-7; 9 positions agree with TRBD2. Sequences were derived from CD4+ T cells from peripheral blood mononuclear cells, sampled in the third trimester of pregnancy. CDR3 DNA sequence: TGTGCCAGCTCACCAGGTAGCGGGGGCTACGAGCAGTACTTC. Its protein is CASSPGSGGYEQYF.